The clone carrying this T cell receptor (beta chain) was counted a few times. The antigen remains undetermined. The source of the sample is a study of T-cell memory formation after mild COVID-19. Study findings and constraints: Contracting clones from day 15 to 85 had balanced CD4/CD8; later expanders favoured CD4+.

One entry per CDR3 protein, called by TCRdb with MiXCR from the 5' RACE reads. The table has about 560,000 distinct CDR3 sequences, more than 15% seen once; the top ten hold around 12%. The V end was cut by 7 bases, the J end by 7 bases, with 18 bases between. The V gene's germline CDR1 is SGHRS and CDR2 YFSETQ. The CDR3 covers 14 residues. Sequencing input: PBMCs or a T cell subset sorted from them (not recorded which). The chain couples TRBV5-1 to TRBJ2-1; tentatively, D is TRBD1 or TRBD2 (5 bases each). The sequence came from an adult woman who had mild COVID-19 (a few samples of this study predate the infection). Cell type and time point are not known. CDR3: CASDGGQGGNEQFF. The CDR3 region has the DNA TGCGCCAGCGACGGCGGGCAGGGTGGGAATGAGCAGTTCTTC.